Following are 18 T cell receptor beta chains from one sample sequenced in a study of Ad26.COV2.S vaccination and SARS-CoV-2 variants. The method was immunoSEQ multiplex PCR; TCRdb's version includes in-frame clones alone and lacks a portion of them. The table includes some 340,000 clones, around 85% detected once. Stated treatment: about 20 received Ad26.COV2.S at low or high dose, single or two shots; roughly five received placebo; per-sample allocation not given. The samples were gathered on day 63 after the first injection of vaccine or placebo. The sequenced sample was peripheral blood, obtained in a trial of Ad26.COV2.S vaccine versus placebo. These receptors were obtained from a person between 18 and 60 years old who received the Ad26.COV2.S COVID-19 vaccine or a placebo.

V and J are TRBV18 and TRBJ2-2; D uncertain. V gave up 3 bases and J gave up 5 bases, with 4 bases separating them. Germline V gene sequence: CDR1 KGHSH, CDR2 LQKENI. The CDR3 runs to 12 residues. CDR3 sequence (DNA): TGTGCCAGCTCACCTATAACCGGGGAGCTGTTTTTT. Amino acids: CASSPITGELFF.

A few counts support this clone. The V call is TRBV5-1, the J call TRBJ1-6; D gene uncertain. Trimming left V 7 bases short and J 7 bases short, with 18 bases between. The CDR3 is 15 residues long. CDR1 is SGHRS and CDR2 is YFSETQ in the germline V gene. The CDR3, as DNA: TGCGCCAGCGGCCCGGGAGACACGGGGAATTCACCCCTCCACTTT. As protein: CASGPGDTGNSPLHF.

The chain is built from TRBV29-1 and TRBJ2-7, with D possibly being TRBD1 or TRBD2 (5 bases each). V lost 6 bases to trimming and J lost 3 bases, with 15 bases between them. Germline V gives CDR1 SQVTM, CDR2 ANQGSEA. The CDR3 runs to 13 residues. The CDR3 spells CSVLPRESYEQYF. The CDR3 bases are TGCAGCGTACTTCCCAGGGAGAGCTACGAGCAGTACTTC.

The gene calls are TRBV7-9 and TRBJ2-7; D gene unclear. The CDR3 contains 12 residues. The germline V gene has CDR1 SEHNR and CDR2 FQNEAQ (reference sequence). Trimming pared 1 base from V and 4 bases from J, leaving 5 bases between. CDR3 nucleotide sequence: TGTGCCAGCAGCTTAGGGGTTTACGAGCAGTACTTC. Protein sequence: CASSLGVYEQYF.

The rearrangement joins TRBV18 to TRBJ2-6; TRBD2 matches at 12 bases. The V segment lost 4 bases and the J segment 2 bases; nucleotides outside the gene matches: 0. Germline CDR1 and CDR2: KGHSH and LQKENI. This CDR3 is built from 16 residues. The CDR3, as DNA: TGTGCCAGCTCACGGACTAGCGGGGCTGGGGCCAACGTCCTGACTTTC. Its protein is CASSRTSGAGANVLTF.

The genes are TRBV5-6 and TRBJ2-5; D gene uncertain. This CDR3 has 14 residues. Trimming cost V 0 bases and J 6 bases, with 12 bases left between them. CDR1 and CDR2 (germline): SGHDT, YYEEEE. The CDR3 protein is CASSLAMATKTQYF. The CDR3 DNA sequence: TGTGCCAGCAGCTTGGCCATGGCAACGAAGACCCAGTACTTC.

The gene calls are TRBV11-2 and TRBJ2-1; possible D gene TRBD1, 5 bases. The CDR3 is 15 amino acids. The germline CDR1 and CDR2 sequences are SGHAT and FQNNGV. Trimming shortened V by 2 bases and J by 8 bases, and 16 bases separated the two germline ends. The CDR3 sequence is CASSLIQGARHEQFF. The CDR3, as DNA: TGTGCCAGCAGCTTAATTCAGGGCGCGCGCCATGAGCAGTTCTTC.

This rearrangement joins TRBV19 to TRBJ2-2; D is unclear. V lost 4 bases and J lost 4, with 19 bases in between. The germline V gene has CDR1 LNHDA and CDR2 SQIVND (reference sequence). The CDR3 loop spans 17 amino acids. CDR3 amino acids: CASSRAHRRPGTGELFF. CDR3 coding DNA: TGTGCCAGTAGTAGAGCACACCGCCGCCCAGGCACCGGGGAGCTGTTTTTT.

The V call is TRBV4-2, the J call TRBJ1-2, with D unresolved. V was clipped by 4 bases and J by 4 bases, with 16 bases between them. In germline, CDR1 is LGHNA, CDR2 YNFKEQ. The CDR3 is made up of 15 amino acids. In DNA, the CDR3 is TGTGCCAGCAGCCCCCCCGGGGTACATTTCTATGGCTACACCTTC. Amino acids: CASSPPGVHFYGYTF.

V and J are TRBV7-8 and TRBJ1-6; D is perhaps TRBD1 (6 bases). Trimming removed 1 base from V and 9 bases from J, with 7 bases in between. Germline CDR1 SGHVS, CDR2 FQNEAQ. The CDR3 covers 13 residues. The CDR3 sequence is CASSLGRGSPLHF. The CDR3 coding sequence is TGTGCCAGCAGCTTAGGCAGGGGTTCACCCCTCCACTTT.

This clone was seen a few times. V usage is TRBV7-9 and J usage is TRBJ2-1; D may be TRBD1 or TRBD2 (7 bases each). Trimming left V 5 bases short and J 6 bases short, with 20 bases between. The CDR3 contains 16 residues. From germline, CDR1 is SEHNR and CDR2 FQNEAQ (reference sequence). This CDR3 is CASSPKTGRGTNEQFF. CDR3 nucleotide sequence: TGTGCCAGCAGCCCGAAGACAGGGCGGGGGACCAATGAGCAGTTCTTC.

The rearrangement uses TRBV6-5 and TRBJ2-5, with a weak D call TRBD1 (5 bases). V was clipped by 6 bases and J by 1 base, with 15 bases between them. This CDR3 comprises 15 residues. CDR1 and CDR2 (germline): MNHEY, SVGAGI. The CDR3 coding sequence is TGTGCCAGCAGGGACACATACGATCCCCAAGAGACCCAGTACTTC. Translation gives CASRDTYDPQETQYF.

The genes are TRBV5-1 and TRBJ2-5; D is possibly TRBD1 (5 bases). The CDR3 totals 12 residues. Trimming shortened V by 6 bases and J by 2 bases, and 8 bases separated the two germline ends. Germline V gives CDR1 SGHRS, CDR2 YFSETQ. Written as DNA, the CDR3 is TGCGCCAGCACGACAGCACAAGAGACCCAGTACTTC. Protein product: CASTTAQETQYF. Complete variable domain (other parts from reference TRBV5-1 and TRBJ2-5): KAGVTQTPRYLIKTRGQQVTLSCSPISGHRSVSWYQQTPGQGLQFLFEYFSETQRNKGNFPGRFSGRQFSNSRSEMNVSTLELGDSALYLCASTTAQETQYFGPGTRLLVL.

This chain joins TRBV9 and TRBJ2-1; TRBD2 agrees at 8 bases. CDR1 is SGDLS, CDR2 YYNGEE, per germline. With 4 bases clipped from V and 0 bases from J, the junction kept 6 bases outside the gene matches. The CDR3 is 16 amino acids. The CDR3 DNA reads as TGTGCCAGCAGCCCCCAAGCGGGGGCCTCCTACAATGAGCAGTTCTTC. It encodes CASSPQAGASYNEQFF.

This clone was found a few times. The rearrangement links TRBV6-5 to TRBJ1-3; D gene ambiguous. The CDR3 has 15 amino acids. Germline CDR1 reads MNHEY; CDR2 reads SVGAGI. Trimming took off 7 bases at V and 5 bases at J, with 18 bases between the two ends. This chain's CDR3 is CASNQDGWYRNTIYF. In DNA form, the CDR3 reads TGTGCCAGCAATCAGGACGGGTGGTACAGAAACACCATATATTTT.

This sequence joins TRBV15 and TRBJ2-4; unclear D gene. Germline lookup yields CDR1 LNHNV and CDR2 YYDKDF (reference sequence). V dropped 0 bases and J dropped 3 bases, with 24 bases sitting between them. This CDR3 spans 20 amino acids. The CDR3 nucleotides read TGTGCCACCAGCAGAGATCTAACCGTCCATAACCGAGAGAGCAAAAACATTCAGTACTTC. It translates to CATSRDLTVHNRESKNIQYF.

The chain joins TRBV5-1 to TRBJ1-4, with a weak D call TRBD1 (5 bases). Per germline, CDR1 SGHRS and CDR2 YFSETQ. The CDR3 consists of 15 residues. Between the trimmed V and J ends, which lost 4 bases and 2 bases, there was a span of 12 bases. In nucleotides, the CDR3 is TGCGCCAGCAGCCTCACCGCAGGGACTAATGAAAAACTGTTTTTT. Protein product: CASSLTAGTNEKLFF.

The chain combines TRBV6-5 with TRBJ1-4; the D gene is possibly TRBD1 (6 bases). The CDR3 is 15 amino acids. The germline V gene has CDR1 MNHEY and CDR2 SVGAGI. Trimming removed 9 bases at V and 0 bases at J, with 14 bases between. The CDR3 is CASTGTPATNEKLFF. CDR3 sequence (DNA): TGTGCCAGTACAGGGACGCCCGCAACTAATGAAAAACTGTTTTTT.